The 2 T cell receptor beta chains presented below share a single source sample, sequenced in a study of CD8 T cells in ankylosing spondylitis. From the 5' RACE reads, TCRdb called clonotypes with MiXCR, one entry per CDR3 protein. This table has under 250,000 distinct CDR3 sequences, more than 9% appearing once. The source material was blood, either unsorted or a sorted T cell fraction (not recorded which). The receptors here all came from a male donor with ankylosing spondylitis or in good health (not recorded which).

This clonotype was seen ten or more times. The rearrangement joins TRBV12-3 or TRBV12-4 to TRBJ1-6; D is uncertain. This CDR3 spans 15 amino acids. With 3 bases removed from V and 1 base from J, the gap between germline ends came to 7 bases. The CDR3 nucleotides read TGTGCCAGCAGTTTTCGGGGATCCTATAATTCACCCCTCCACTTT. Translation gives CASSFRGSYNSPLHF.

The rearrangement uses TRBV18 and TRBJ2-2; D might be TRBD1 or TRBD2, each matching 5 bases. CDR1 is KGHSH, CDR2 LQKENI, per germline. This CDR3 region has 15 residues. V was clipped by 6 bases and J by 7 bases, with 18 bases between them. The CDR3 loop reads CASSSSTVGSGELFF. CDR3 DNA: TGTGCCAGCTCTTCCTCGACAGTTGGGAGCGGGGAGCTGTTTTTT.